The next 10 T cell receptor beta chains were all read from a single sample in a study of human T cells and chemical hapten exposure. This sample's time point: pre-sensitization, week 0. Treatment defined: therapeutic diphenylcyclopropenone sensitization with weekly scalp DPC. TCRdb used MiXCR to reprocess the RACE reads, holding one entry per CDR3 protein. The sample shows 180,000 or so distinct CDR3 sequences, 25% to 35% of them seen only once. This sample comprised whole blood, obtained in connection with sensitization to the hapten diphenylcyclopropenone (DPC). These receptors were obtained from a woman in her thirties with alopecia areata. Some clones in this sample may be carry-over from other donors' samples.

This clonotype has just a few counts. The chain uses TRBV9 and TRBJ2-7, with TRBD1 matching 7 bases. This CDR3 has 16 amino acids. V shed 3 bases, J shed 0 bases, and the junction held 9 bases outside the gene matches. The germline gives CDR1 SGDLS, CDR2 YYNGEE. The CDR3, as DNA: TGTGCCAGCAGCGGAGAGCTCGGGACAGCCTCCTACGAGCAGTACTTC. It specifies CASSGELGTASYEQYF. The full variable domain, in which reference TRBV9 and TRBJ2-7 provide the parts outside the CDR3, is DSGVTQTPKHLITATGQRVTLRCSPRSGDLSVYWYQQSLDQGLQFLIQYYNGEERAKGNILERFSAQQFPDLHSELNLSSLELGDSALYFCASSGELGTASYEQYFGPGTRLTVT.

This rearrangement joins TRBV4-2 to TRBJ1-5; 9 positions match TRBD1. From germline, CDR1 is LGHNA and CDR2 YNFKEQ. This CDR3 comprises 16 residues. J gave up 0 bases and V 3 bases, and 3 bases lay outside the gene matches. The CDR3: CASSQEQGASNQPQHF. As DNA, the CDR3 is TGTGCCAGCAGCCAGGAACAGGGGGCTAGCAATCAGCCCCAGCATTTT.

This clonotype was recorded once. The V call is TRBV7-2, the J call TRBJ1-1; D gene ambiguous. CDR3 size: 13 residues. Trimming left V 5 bases short and J 10 bases short, with 17 bases between. The V gene's germline CDR1 is SGHTA and CDR2 FQGNSA. CDR3 coding DNA: TGTGCCAGCAGCCCCCCTGGAGGAGGAGCAGCTTTCTTT. Its translation: CASSPPGGGAAFF.

This chain uses TRBV9 with TRBJ1-6; no clear D gene. Germline V gene sequence: CDR1 SGDLS, CDR2 YYNGEE. Trimming pared 4 bases from V and 7 bases from J, leaving 9 bases between. The CDR3 has 13 amino acids. The CDR3: CASSLGVNSPLHF. CDR3 coding DNA: TGTGCCAGCAGCCTCGGGGTCAATTCACCCCTCCACTTT.

This CDR3 reads CASSVGGLSEKLFF. CDR3 nucleotide sequence: TGTGCCAGCAGCGTAGGAGGGTTATCCGAAAAACTGTTTTTT. The V call is TRBV9, the J call TRBJ1-4; D gene unclear. Germline V gene data show CDR1 as SGDLS and CDR2 as YYNGEE. The CDR3 has 14 residues. The ends were cut back, 0 bases at V and 8 bases at J, with 11 bases in the middle.

The chain employs TRBV20-1 and TRBJ1-2, with D hard to call. The CDR3 is 13 amino acids. The ends were cut back, 4 bases at V and 8 bases at J, with 17 bases in the middle. Germline V gene lookup returns CDR1 DFQATT and CDR2 SNEGSKA (reference sequence). The CDR3: CSAKAEGPRGYTF. DNA for the CDR3: TGCAGTGCTAAGGCCGAAGGGCCACGAGGCTACACCTTC.

V gene TRBV5-1 combines with J gene TRBJ2-1; TRBD2 matches at 11 bases. With 3 bases clipped from V and 5 bases from J, the junction kept 1 base outside the gene matches. Germline V gene data show CDR1 as SGHRS and CDR2 as YFSETQ. CDR3 length equals 14 residues. The CDR3 protein is CASSWGLADNEQFF. The CDR3 DNA is TGCGCCAGCAGCTGGGGACTAGCGGACAATGAGCAGTTCTTC.

This chain connects TRBV20-1 to TRBJ2-7, with 12 bases that match TRBD2. CDR1 and CDR2 (germline): DFQATT, SNEGSKA (reference sequence). With V trimmed by 5 bases and J by 4 bases, 3 bases remained unmatched. This CDR3 region has 13 residues. This CDR3 reads CSAGGTSGYEQYF. The DNA for the CDR3 is TGCAGTGCTGGGGGGACTAGCGGGTACGAGCAGTACTTC.

This clonotype was seen a handful of times. This rearrangement joins TRBV15 to TRBJ1-1, with a tentative D call TRBD1 (6 bases). V lost 8 bases to trimming and J lost 3 bases, with 19 bases between them. This CDR3 comprises 15 residues. Germline-derived CDR1 and CDR2 are LNHNV and YYDKDF (reference sequence). CDR3 sequence: CATGQLQGADTEAFF. Here the CDR3 DNA reads TGTGCCACCGGGCAACTACAGGGAGCCGACACTGAAGCTTTCTTT.

This clonotype has just a few counts. The chain employs TRBV2 and TRBJ2-7; TRBD1 matches 9 bases. The trim removed 7 bases at V and 4 bases at J, leaving 11 bases unmatched. CDR1 is SNHLY and CDR2 is FYNNEI in the germline V gene. The CDR3 contains 15 residues. The CDR3 nucleotides are TGTGCCAGCACCCTTAGGGGACAGGGTTCGTACGAGCAGTACTTC. Amino acids: CASTLRGQGSYEQYF.